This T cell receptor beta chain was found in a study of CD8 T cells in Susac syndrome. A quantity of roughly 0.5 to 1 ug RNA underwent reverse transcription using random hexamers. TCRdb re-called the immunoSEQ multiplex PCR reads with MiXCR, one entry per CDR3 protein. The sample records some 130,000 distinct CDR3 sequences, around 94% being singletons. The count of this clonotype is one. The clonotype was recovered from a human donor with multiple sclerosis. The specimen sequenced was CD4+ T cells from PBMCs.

CDR3 DNA: TGTGCCAGCAGCCCCTCCGTGAGCCCCGGCGAGCAGTACTTC. Protein sequence: CASSPSVSPGEQYF. The V call is TRBV7-8, the J call TRBJ2-7; D is unclear. Germline loops: CDR1 SGHVS, CDR2 FQNEAQ. V lost 5 bases, J lost 6 bases, and 17 bases lay in between. CDR3 length: 14 residues.